A selection of T cell receptor beta chains follows, all from one sample in a study of shared clonotypes between healthy human individuals. Assay used: immunoSEQ multiplex PCR; TCRdb lists only in-frame clones, some missing. The sample consists of about 2 million clones, 85% to 95% of them appearing once. The source material was naive CD4+ T cells sorted from blood. These TCRs come from a man aged 18 to 35 in good health. Both conserved end residues are part of each CDR3. A D gene is named only where the DNA matches it firmly. Expanded clones get a size class; other rows say once, few or many, or leave the size out.

D gene,V gene,clone size,J gene,CDR3 protein,CDR3 DNA
NA,TRBV30,NA,TRBJ2-7,CAWTVRDYEQYF,TGTGCCTGGACTGTTAGGGACTACGAGCAGTACTTC
NA,TRBV11-2,NA,TRBJ2-1,CASSFDSPEQFF,TGTGCCAGCAGCTTCGACAGCCCCGAGCAGTTCTTC
TRBD1,TRBV7-9,NA,TRBJ1-2,CASSLAWDRGIGYTF,TGTGCCAGCAGCTTAGCTTGGGACAGGGGAATTGGCTACACCTTC
NA,TRBV10-2,NA,TRBJ1-2,CASSDGGYGYTF,TGCGCCAGCAGTGATGGGGGTTATGGCTACACCTTC
TRBD2,TRBV7-9,NA,TRBJ2-1,CASSFGTSGIYNEQFF,TGTGCCAGCAGCTTCGGGACTAGCGGGATTTACAATGAGCAGTTCTTC
NA,TRBV7-2,NA,TRBJ2-7,CASSLTGSSSYEQYF,TGTGCCAGCAGCTTAACTGGCTCTAGCTCCTACGAGCAGTACTTC
NA,TRBV7-9,NA,TRBJ2-7,CASGPSSYEQYF,TGTGCCAGTGGCCCGAGCTCCTACGAGCAGTACTTC
TRBD1,TRBV4-3,NA,TRBJ2-7,CASRGRDRVFPYEQYF,TGCGCCAGCAGGGGGCGGGACAGGGTTTTCCCTTACGAGCAGTACTTC
NA,TRBV10-3,NA,TRBJ2-7,CAISEIYLQDVYEQYF,TGTGCCATCAGTGAGATCTACCTGCAGGATGTTTACGAGCAGTACTTC
NA,TRBV18,NA,TRBJ2-7,CASSPEAGLTSYEQYF,TGTGCCAGCTCACCAGAGGCTGGACTGACATCCTACGAGCAGTACTTC
TRBD2,TRBV6-1,NA,TRBJ2-7,CASSAGTSGVYEQYF,TGTGCCAGCAGTGCCGGGACTAGCGGGGTGTACGAGCAGTACTTC
TRBD1,TRBV5-1,NA,TRBJ2-4,CASSPTTGVAKNIQYF,TGCGCCAGCAGCCCAACTACAGGGGTAGCCAAAAACATTCAGTACTTC
NA,TRBV5-1,NA,TRBJ2-4,CASSLGYLAKNIQYF,TGCGCCAGCAGCTTGGGGTATCTAGCCAAAAACATTCAGTACTTC
NA,TRBV20-1,NA,TRBJ2-3,CSAQGVGQYF,TGCAGTGCTCAGGGTGTCGGGCAGTATTTT
NA,TRBV11-2,NA,TRBJ2-5,CASSPGPIQETQYF,TGTGCCAGCAGCCCGGGCCCCATCCAAGAGACCCAGTACTTC
NA,TRBV6-1,NA,TRBJ1-2,CASSDFPGRDGYTF,TGTGCCAGCAGTGATTTCCCGGGGAGAGATGGCTACACCTTC
NA,TRBV28,NA,TRBJ1-4,CASSFMGGRGEKLFF,TGTGCCAGCAGTTTCATGGGGGGACGGGGTGAAAAACTGTTTTTT
NA,TRBV30,NA,TRBJ1-1,CAWMQGNPEAFF,TGTGCCTGGATGCAGGGGAATCCTGAAGCTTTCTTT
NA,TRBV12-5,NA,TRBJ2-7,CASGFADKFDGTVYEQYF,TGTGCTAGTGGTTTCGCTGATAAATTTGACGGCACTGTCTACGAGCAGTACTTC
NA,TRBV5-8,NA,TRBJ1-2,CASSGDLWAYGYTF,TGTGCCAGCAGCGGAGACCTCTGGGCCTATGGCTACACCTTC
TRBD2,TRBV19,NA,TRBJ2-7,CASSSGLAGRYEQYF,TGTGCCAGTAGTTCGGGACTAGCGGGACGGTACGAGCAGTACTTC
TRBD2,TRBV2,NA,TRBJ2-3,CASSGEGRADTQYF,TGTGCCAGCAGTGGGGAGGGCCGTGCAGATACGCAGTATTTT
NA,TRBV15,NA,TRBJ2-4,CATSNGGAKNIQYF,TGTGCCACCAGCAACGGGGGAGCCAAAAACATTCAGTACTTC
NA,TRBV5-1,NA,TRBJ1-1,CASSARQNGDTEAFF,TGCGCCAGCAGCGCACGACAGAACGGGGACACTGAAGCTTTCTTT
NA,TRBV7-9,NA,TRBJ2-3,CASSLAAQSTDTQYF,TGTGCCAGCAGCTTAGCCGCTCAGAGCACAGATACGCAGTATTTT
TRBD1,TRBV7-8,NA,TRBJ1-2,CASSSGGTASNYGYTF,TGTGCCAGCAGCTCAGGGGGGACAGCTTCTAACTATGGCTACACCTTC
NA,TRBV6-4,NA,TRBJ2-2,CASSDDPSGLSTGELFF,TGTGCCAGCAGTGACGACCCCTCGGGACTGAGCACCGGGGAGCTGTTTTTT
NA,TRBV7-2,NA,TRBJ2-7,CASSLVFRGRDEQYF,TGTGCCAGCAGCTTAGTCTTCCGGGGGCGGGACGAGCAGTACTTC
TRBD2,TRBV11-2,NA,TRBJ2-1,CASSSLTSGRPYNEQFF,TGTGCCAGCAGCTCGTTGACTAGCGGGAGACCCTACAATGAGCAGTTCTTC
NA,TRBV30,NA,TRBJ2-7,CAWSGGGSSYEQYF,TGTGCCTGGAGTGGAGGAGGCAGCTCCTACGAGCAGTACTTC
NA,TRBV6-1,once,TRBJ2-2,CASSEVRAGELFF,TGTGCCAGCAGTGAAGTTAGGGCCGGGGAGCTGTTTTTT
TRBD1,TRBV28,NA,TRBJ1-6,CASSSRDRGSVSPLHF,TGTGCCAGCAGTTCCCGGGACAGGGGGTCGGTTTCACCCCTCCACTTT
TRBD1,TRBV5-1,NA,TRBJ2-6,CASSRTGGIAGANVLTF,TGCGCCAGCAGCAGGACAGGGGGAATCGCTGGGGCCAACGTCCTGACTTTC
NA,TRBV7-2,once,TRBJ1-3,CASSLVGGLINTIYF,TGTGCCAGCAGCTTAGTGGGGGGCCTTATAAACACCATATATTTT
NA,TRBV4-1,NA,TRBJ2-7,CASSPTLKGLREQYF,TGCGCCAGCAGCCCCACCCTCAAGGGCTTACGCGAGCAGTACTTC
NA,TRBV2,NA,TRBJ1-6,CASSDGRSSYNSPLHF,TGTGCCAGCAGTGATGGAAGGAGCTCCTATAATTCACCCCTCCACTTT
NA,TRBV7-9,NA,TRBJ2-1,CASSARRDTLNEQFF,TGTGCCAGCAGCGCTAGAAGGGACACCCTCAATGAGCAGTTCTTC
TRBD2,TRBV7-7,NA,TRBJ2-5,CASSLGVVAGVETQYF,TGTGCTAGCAGCTTAGGAGTTGTAGCGGGGGTGGAGACCCAGTACTTC
NA,TRBV18,few,TRBJ1-5,CASSPGQQVQPQHF,TGTGCCAGCTCACCCGGACAGCAAGTTCAGCCCCAGCATTTT
NA,TRBV4-1,NA,TRBJ2-7,CASSQDRSPLYEQYF,TGCGCCAGCAGCCAAGATCGATCCCCCCTTTACGAGCAGTACTTC
TRBD1,TRBV7-2,NA,TRBJ1-5,CASSLVSGTGNNQPQHF,TGTGCCAGCAGCTTAGTAAGTGGGACAGGGAACAATCAGCCCCAGCATTTT
NA,TRBV30,NA,TRBJ2-2,CAFPGQSNTGELFF,TGTGCCTTCCCCGGGCAGTCGAACACCGGGGAGCTGTTTTTT
NA,TRBV5-6,NA,TRBJ1-2,CASSLVSGYGYTF,TGTGCCAGCAGCTTAGTTTCGGGCTATGGCTACACCTTC
NA,TRBV10-1,NA,TRBJ2-7,CASSEPHPGLFEQYF,TGCGCCAGCAGTGAGCCGCATCCGGGACTCTTCGAGCAGTACTTC
NA,TRBV5-8,NA,TRBJ2-1,CASSLIQSSWGNEQFF,TGTGCCAGCAGCTTGATACAGTCCTCCTGGGGCAATGAGCAGTTCTTC
NA,TRBV30,NA,TRBJ2-1,CAWSVLRGSDNEQFF,TGTGCCTGGAGTGTACTAAGGGGCTCGGACAATGAGCAGTTCTTC
NA,TRBV9,NA,TRBJ2-3,CASGRFYSTDTQYF,TGTGCCAGCGGGAGGTTTTATAGCACAGATACGCAGTATTTT
TRBD1,TRBV7-2,NA,TRBJ2-1,CASSPGQGRLGEQFF,TGTGCCAGCAGCCCGGGACAGGGACGTCTGGGTGAGCAGTTCTTC
NA,TRBV5-1,once,TRBJ1-5,CASSLDGFQPQHF,TGTGCCAGCAGCTTGGACGGGTTTCAGCCCCAGCATTTT
NA,TRBV7-2,NA,TRBJ1-1,CASSPQGTYMNTEAFF,TGTGCCAGCAGCCCGCAGGGAACTTATATGAACACTGAAGCTTTCTTT